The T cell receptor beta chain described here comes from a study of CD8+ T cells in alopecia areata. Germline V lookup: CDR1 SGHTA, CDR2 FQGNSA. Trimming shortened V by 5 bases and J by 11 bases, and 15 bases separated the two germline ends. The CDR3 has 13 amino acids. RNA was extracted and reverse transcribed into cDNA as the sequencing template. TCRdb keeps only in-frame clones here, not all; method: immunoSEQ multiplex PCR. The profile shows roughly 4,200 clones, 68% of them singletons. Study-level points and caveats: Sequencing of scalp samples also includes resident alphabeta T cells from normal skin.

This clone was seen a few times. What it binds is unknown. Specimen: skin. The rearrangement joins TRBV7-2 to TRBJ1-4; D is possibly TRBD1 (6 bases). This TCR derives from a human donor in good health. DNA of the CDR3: TGTGCCAGCAGCGTAGAGGAGGGGGGGAAACTGTTTTTT. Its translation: CASSVEEGGKLFF.